This record covers a single T cell receptor beta chain. Its recognized antigen is unknown. One base away there is no much larger clone; base qualities are not given. Whole blood was collected in K2EDTA tubes by collaborating institutions according to the institutions' own protocols. For TCRbeta analysis, collaborators shipped samples in one of three forms: frozen whole blood, isolated PBMCs, or DNA extracted from either of those sample types. The immunoSEQ Assay, a bias-controlled multiplex PCR, was used to amplify TCRbeta CDR3 regions from genomic DNA. Per the authors' processing: Within the assay, amplification of reference gene primers was used to estimate how many nucleated cells each sample contained. To quantify the absolute abundance of each unique TCRbeta CDR3 rearrangement, sequence reads were collapsed and filtered. Productive Simpson clonality was computed per sample as the square root of Simpson's diversity index over productive rearrangements. TCRdb stores this immuneACCESS table with in-frame sequences only. Part of the clones is absent; in the studies checked, under half of the shortfall reflects unresolved V genes, and no reason is known for the rest. The D gene and trimming were derived from the DNA, and the V and J assignments and clone size from that table. The sample profile shows over 100,000 clones; around 80% of them were found once. Less than 15% of the sample is taken by the ten largest.

This specimen comes from a study of blood T cell repertoires in COVID-19 (TCRdb year 2020). Study-level background: The collaborator samples originated in the United States, Italy and Spain and spanned the acute and convalescent phases of COVID-19. The prospective study material was composed of cDNA or gDNA derived from T cells, B-cell-depleted T cells, or PBMCs. The dataset comprised deeply sampled blood TCRbeta repertoires from subjects exposed to, actively infected with, or recovered from COVID-19. The repertoires were released in a freely available public database intended as a resource for research on the immune response to SARS-CoV-2. The samples were drawn from the first 160 participants of the ongoing ImmuneRACE study and from more than 1,000 subjects provided by 6 global collaborators. The sample metadata nearly always contained a de-identified subject ID, COVID-19 status, age in years and sex. Where available, HLA class I and class II types were obtained from metadata supplied by the sample provider rather than from assay-based typing.

Summary of the overall study and its limitations: The amount of clinical and demographic metadata varied by source and participant and was provided uncurated.

From cysteine to phenylalanine, the CDR3 is 12 amino acids long. Left in the record is the CDR3 DNA by itself, 36 bases read in frame from the first base. Cut back by 8 bases and 5 bases, the V and J ends lie 12 bases apart. CDR1 SEHNR and CDR2 FQNEAQ are derived from the germline V gene (reference sequence). The chain is encoded by TRBV7-9 joined to TRBJ1-2; the best D guess is TRBD1, with 6 bases matching. Sequencing input: peripheral blood. The source is a woman in her sixties with acute or convalescent COVID-19. The CDR3 sequence is CASWGRLYGYTF. The nucleotide sequence is given as TGTGCCAGCTGGGGGCGTCTTTATGGCTACACCTTC.